These T cell receptor beta chains were read from a single sample in a study of T cell responses to AZD1222 COVID-19 vaccine. The data were produced by immunoSEQ multiplex PCR, yet TCRdb's version contains in-frame clones alone and is incomplete. Altogether around 97,000 clones are present, about 90% being singletons, with the ten largest covering 20%. Sequencing used peripheral blood, obtained on day 0 of AZD1222 vaccination. The receptors stem from an adult in good health. The CDR3 runs from the conserved cysteine through the conserved F or W. A D gene is named only where the DNA matches it firmly. Clone size is not always given. Where it is, it says once, few, many or a class for expanded clones.

D gene	V gene	J gene	clone size	CDR3 DNA	CDR3 protein
TRBD1	TRBV19	TRBJ1-6	.	TGTGCCAGTAGCCCACAGGGGACGGGATCACCCCTCCACTTT	CASSPQGTGSPLHF
.	TRBV2	TRBJ2-5	.	TGTGCCAGCAGTGGGCGGGCCGAGACCCAGTACTTC	CASSGRAETQYF
.	TRBV10-2	TRBJ2-3	.	TGCGCCAGCAGGCAGGGGAAGGCCACAGATACGCAGTATTTT	CASRQGKATDTQYF
TRBD2	TRBV7-3	TRBJ2-1	.	TGTGCCAGCAGCAGTTCTAGCGGCTATGAGCAGTTCTTC	CASSSSSGYEQFF
.	TRBV5-4	TRBJ2-5	.	TGTGCCAGCAGCTCGACACAAGGGGGACGACAAGAGACCCAGTACTTC	CASSSTQGGRQETQYF
.	TRBV5-1	TRBJ2-6	.	TGCGCCAGCAGCTTGGAACCGCTTTCTGGGGCCAACGTCCTGACTTTC	CASSLEPLSGANVLTF
.	TRBV12-3/TRBV12-4	TRBJ1-5	.	TGTGCCAGCAGTTTAACAGCCAATCAGCCCCAGCATTTT	CASSLTANQPQHF
TRBD2	TRBV3-1/TRBV3-2	TRBJ2-3	.	TGTGCCAGCAGCCAAGCCGGGACTATCACAGATACGCAGTATTTT	CASSQAGTITDTQYF
.	TRBV6-4	TRBJ2-7	.	TGTGCCAGCTCGATTTCTTTTGGACCCTACGAGCAGTACTTC	CASSISFGPYEQYF
.	TRBV6-2/TRBV6-3	TRBJ1-1	.	TGTGCCAGCAGTTACCAGGAAGCTAACACTGAAGCTTTCTTT	CASSYQEANTEAFF
.	TRBV4-3	TRBJ1-2	.	TGCGCCAGCAGCCAAGATATGGGACACGGCTATGGCTACACCTTC	CASSQDMGHGYGYTF
TRBD1	TRBV13	TRBJ2-5	.	TGTGCCAGCAGCTTAGCCCTGACAGGGCGCAGGGAGACCCAGTACTTC	CASSLALTGRRETQYF
.	TRBV2	TRBJ2-1	.	TGTGCCAGCAGAATCGGGGGTTACAATGAGCAGTTCTTC	CASRIGGYNEQFF
.	TRBV7-2	TRBJ2-7	.	TGTGCCAGCAGCCCCTGGGCTGGCTCTTCCTACGAGCAGTACTTC	CASSPWAGSSYEQYF
.	TRBV9	TRBJ1-1	.	TGTGCCAGCAGCACACAGGGTCGGAGCACTGAAGCTTTCTTT	CASSTQGRSTEAFF
TRBD2	TRBV6-1	TRBJ2-3	once	TGTGCCAGCAGTGACCCAAGGACTAGCGGGGGAGATACGCAGTATTTT	CASSDPRTSGGDTQYF
.	TRBV19	TRBJ2-7	.	TGTGCCAGAAGCCCCTTGGAGCGGAGCCTAACCTACGAGCAGTACTTC	CARSPLERSLTYEQYF
TRBD1	TRBV11-2	TRBJ2-7	once	TGTGCCAGCAGCTTCGCCCCCGGACAGGGTTACGAGCAGTACTTC	CASSFAPGQGYEQYF
.	TRBV4-1	TRBJ1-5	.	TGCGCCAGCAGCCAAGGTCGGGCCCGGGGAGAAGGGCAGCCCCAGCATTTT	CASSQGRARGEGQPQHF
.	TRBV6-1	TRBJ2-2	.	TGTGCCAGCAGTGAAGCGATTGGGGCAGCGACCGGGGAGCTGTTTTTT	CASSEAIGAATGELFF
.	TRBV3-1/TRBV3-2	TRBJ2-5	.	TGTGCCAGCAGCCACATCCAAGAGACCCAGTACTTC	CASSHIQETQYF
.	TRBV9	TRBJ2-3	.	TGTGCCAGCAGCGAGCAGGGGCAAAGCACAGATACGCAGTATTTT	CASSEQGQSTDTQYF